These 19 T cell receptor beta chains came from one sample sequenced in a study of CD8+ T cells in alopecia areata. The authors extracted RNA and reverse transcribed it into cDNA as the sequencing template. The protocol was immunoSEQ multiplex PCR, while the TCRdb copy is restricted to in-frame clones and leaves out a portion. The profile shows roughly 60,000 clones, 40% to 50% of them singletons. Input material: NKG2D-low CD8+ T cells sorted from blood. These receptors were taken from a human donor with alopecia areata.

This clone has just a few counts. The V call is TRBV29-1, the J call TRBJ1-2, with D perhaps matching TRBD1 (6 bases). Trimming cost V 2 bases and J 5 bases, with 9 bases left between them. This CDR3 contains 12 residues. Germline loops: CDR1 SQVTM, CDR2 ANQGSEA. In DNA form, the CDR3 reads TGCAGCGTTGAAAACAGGGATTATGGCTACACCTTC. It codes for CSVENRDYGYTF.

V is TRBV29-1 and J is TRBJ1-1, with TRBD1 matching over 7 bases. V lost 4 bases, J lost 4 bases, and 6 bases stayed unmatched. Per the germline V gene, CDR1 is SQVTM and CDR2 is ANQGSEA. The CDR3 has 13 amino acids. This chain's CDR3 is CSVAGTAGTEAFF. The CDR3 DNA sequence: TGCAGCGTTGCCGGGACAGCTGGCACTGAAGCTTTCTTT.

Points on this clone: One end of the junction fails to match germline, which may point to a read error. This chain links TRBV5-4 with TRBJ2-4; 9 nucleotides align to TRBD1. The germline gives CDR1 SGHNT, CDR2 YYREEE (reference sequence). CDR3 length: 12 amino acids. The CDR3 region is CASSETGQGPNF. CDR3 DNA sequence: TGTGCCAGCAGCGAGACCGGACAGGGGCCTAACTTC.

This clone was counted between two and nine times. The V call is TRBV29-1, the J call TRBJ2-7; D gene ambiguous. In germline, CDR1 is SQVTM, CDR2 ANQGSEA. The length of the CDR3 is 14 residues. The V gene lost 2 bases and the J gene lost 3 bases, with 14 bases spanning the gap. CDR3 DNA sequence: TGCAGCGTTGAAACGGCCGATCCAAACTACGAGCAGTACTTC. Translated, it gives CSVETADPNYEQYF.

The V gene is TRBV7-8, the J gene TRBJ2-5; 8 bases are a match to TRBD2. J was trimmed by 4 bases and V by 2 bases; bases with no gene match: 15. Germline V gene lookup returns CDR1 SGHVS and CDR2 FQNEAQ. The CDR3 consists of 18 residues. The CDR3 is CASSLIHILKLAGETQYF. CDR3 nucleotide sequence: TGTGCCAGCAGCTTAATACACATACTCAAGCTAGCGGGAGAGACCCAGTACTTC.

The CDR3 DNA reads as TGCGCCAGCAGCTTGGTTGGAGGGAGAACTGAAGCTTTCTTT. Its protein product is CASSLVGGRTEAFF. This chain joins TRBV5-1 and TRBJ1-1; no firm D call. V dropped 0 bases and J dropped 5 bases, with 11 bases sitting between them. The CDR3 is made up of 14 amino acids. The germline CDR1 and CDR2 sequences are SGHRS and YFSETQ.

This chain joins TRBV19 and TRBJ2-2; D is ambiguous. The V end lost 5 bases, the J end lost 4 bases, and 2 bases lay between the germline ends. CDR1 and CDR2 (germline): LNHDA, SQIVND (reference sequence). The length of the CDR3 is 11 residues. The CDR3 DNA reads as TGTGCCAGTAGTGTCACCGGGGAGCTGTTTTTT. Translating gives CASSVTGELFF.

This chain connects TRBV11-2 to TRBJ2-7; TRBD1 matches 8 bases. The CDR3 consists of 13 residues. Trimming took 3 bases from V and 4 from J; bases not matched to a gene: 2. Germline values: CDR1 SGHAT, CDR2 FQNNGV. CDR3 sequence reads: CASSFGQGYEQYF. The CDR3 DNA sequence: TGTGCCAGCAGCTTCGGACAGGGATACGAGCAGTACTTC.

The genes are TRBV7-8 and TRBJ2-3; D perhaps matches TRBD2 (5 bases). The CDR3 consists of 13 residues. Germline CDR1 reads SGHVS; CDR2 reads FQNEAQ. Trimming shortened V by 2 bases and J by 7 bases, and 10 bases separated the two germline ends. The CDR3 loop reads CASSLFRGHTQYF. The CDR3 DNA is TGTGCCAGCAGCTTATTCCGGGGTCATACGCAGTATTTT.

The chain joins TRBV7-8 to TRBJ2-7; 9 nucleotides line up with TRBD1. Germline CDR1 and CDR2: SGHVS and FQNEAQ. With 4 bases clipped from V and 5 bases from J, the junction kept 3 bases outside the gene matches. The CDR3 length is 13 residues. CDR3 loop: CASSWDRVNEQYF. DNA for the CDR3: TGTGCCAGCAGCTGGGACAGGGTCAACGAGCAGTACTTC.

The CDR3 nucleotides are TGCGCCAGCAGCTTAAGAGGGTTTCGGGACACTGAAGCTTTCTTT. Encoded protein: CASSLRGFRDTEAFF. The chain has TRBV4-3 and TRBJ1-1; D is ambiguous. Looked up from germline, CDR1 is LGHNA and CDR2 is YSLEER. This CDR3 spans 15 amino acids. Trimming stripped 5 bases from V and 3 bases from J, with 16 bases between.

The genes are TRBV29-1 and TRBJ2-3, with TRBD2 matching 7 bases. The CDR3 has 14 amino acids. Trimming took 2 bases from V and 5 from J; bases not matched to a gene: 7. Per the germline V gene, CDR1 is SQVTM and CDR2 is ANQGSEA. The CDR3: CSVERLAEGDTQYF. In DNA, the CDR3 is TGCAGCGTTGAAAGGCTAGCGGAAGGAGATACGCAGTATTTT.

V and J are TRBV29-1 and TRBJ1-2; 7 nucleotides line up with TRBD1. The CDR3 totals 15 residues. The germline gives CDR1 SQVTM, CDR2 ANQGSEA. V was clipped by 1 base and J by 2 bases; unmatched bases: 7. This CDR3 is CSVEGYEGANYGYTF. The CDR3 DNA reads TGCAGCGTTGAAGGGTATGAGGGGGCGAACTATGGCTACACCTTC.

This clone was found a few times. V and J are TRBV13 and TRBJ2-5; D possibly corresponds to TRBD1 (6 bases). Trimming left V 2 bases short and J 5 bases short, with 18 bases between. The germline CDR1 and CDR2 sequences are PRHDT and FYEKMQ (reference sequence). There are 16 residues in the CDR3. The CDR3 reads CASSLRSPGDDETQYF. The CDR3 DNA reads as TGTGCCAGCAGCTTAAGGTCCCCAGGGGACGACGAGACCCAGTACTTC. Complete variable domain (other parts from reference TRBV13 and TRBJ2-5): AAGVIQSPRHLIKEKRETATLKCYPIPRHDTVYWYQQGPGQDPQFLISFYEKMQSDKGSIPDRFSAQQFSDYHSELNMSSLELGDSALYFCASSLRSPGDDETQYFGPGTRLLVL.

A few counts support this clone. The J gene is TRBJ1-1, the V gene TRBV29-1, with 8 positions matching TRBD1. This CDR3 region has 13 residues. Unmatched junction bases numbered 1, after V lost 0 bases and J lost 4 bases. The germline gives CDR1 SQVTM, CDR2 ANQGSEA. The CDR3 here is CSVEEGQGTEAFF. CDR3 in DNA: TGCAGCGTTGAAGAAGGACAGGGCACTGAAGCTTTCTTT.

The CDR3 here is CSVELGPTWGYTF. CDR3 in DNA: TGCAGCGTTGAGCTAGGCCCAACGTGGGGCTACACCTTC. V is TRBV29-1 and J is TRBJ1-2, with D unclear. Trimming took 3 bases from V and 8 from J, leaving 16 bases between them. This CDR3 is 13 amino acids long. Germline CDR1 reads SQVTM; CDR2 reads ANQGSEA.

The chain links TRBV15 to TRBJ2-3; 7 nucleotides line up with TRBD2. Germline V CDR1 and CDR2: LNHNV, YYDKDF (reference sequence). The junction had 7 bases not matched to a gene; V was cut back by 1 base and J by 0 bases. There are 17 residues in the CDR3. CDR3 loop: CATSRVAGTTSTDTQYF. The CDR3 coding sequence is TGTGCCACCAGCAGAGTTGCGGGGACTACTAGCACAGATACGCAGTATTTT.

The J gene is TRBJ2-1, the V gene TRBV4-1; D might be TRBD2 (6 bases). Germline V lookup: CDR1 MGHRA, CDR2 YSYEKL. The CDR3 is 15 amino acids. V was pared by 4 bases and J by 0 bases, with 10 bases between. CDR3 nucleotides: TGCGCCAGCAGCCCTAGCGTTCCCTCCTACAATGAGCAGTTCTTC. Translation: CASSPSVPSYNEQFF.

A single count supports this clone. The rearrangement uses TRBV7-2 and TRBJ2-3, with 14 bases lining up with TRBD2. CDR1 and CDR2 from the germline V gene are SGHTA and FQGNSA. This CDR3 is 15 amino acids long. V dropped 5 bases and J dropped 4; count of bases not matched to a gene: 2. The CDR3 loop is CASSRTSGGPDTQYF. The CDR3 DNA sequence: TGTGCCAGCAGCAGGACTAGCGGGGGGCCAGATACGCAGTATTTT.